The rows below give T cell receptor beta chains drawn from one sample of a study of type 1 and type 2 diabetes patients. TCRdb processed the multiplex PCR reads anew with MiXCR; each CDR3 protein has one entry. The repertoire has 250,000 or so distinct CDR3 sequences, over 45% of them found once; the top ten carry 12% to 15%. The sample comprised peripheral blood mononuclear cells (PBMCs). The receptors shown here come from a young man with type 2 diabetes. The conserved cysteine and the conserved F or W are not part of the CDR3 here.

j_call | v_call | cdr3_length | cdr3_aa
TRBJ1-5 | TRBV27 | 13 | ASSPIWGNAQPQH
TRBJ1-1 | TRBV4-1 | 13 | ASSPSVPSYTEAF
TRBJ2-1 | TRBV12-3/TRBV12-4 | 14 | ASSRPGQGVANEQF
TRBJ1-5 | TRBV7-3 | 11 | ASSLTADQPQH
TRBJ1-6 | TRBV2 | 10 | ASSATNSPLH
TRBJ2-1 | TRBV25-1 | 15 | ASSESLRGLAGDEQF
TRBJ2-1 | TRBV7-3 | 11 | ASSLNSPGEQF
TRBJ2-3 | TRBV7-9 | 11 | ASSPRPGDTQY
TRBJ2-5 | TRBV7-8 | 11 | ASSYRGKETQY
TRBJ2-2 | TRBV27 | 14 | ASSSLEGVDTGELF
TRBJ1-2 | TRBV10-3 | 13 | AISESTTANYGYT
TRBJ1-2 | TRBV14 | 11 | ASSLSGNYGYT
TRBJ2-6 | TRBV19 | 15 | ASRRTGGTSGANVLT
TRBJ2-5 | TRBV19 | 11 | ASAQVPQETQY
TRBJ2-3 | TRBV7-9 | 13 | ASSSLAGGTDTQY
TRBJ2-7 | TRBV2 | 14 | ASSGGVNRLTYEQY
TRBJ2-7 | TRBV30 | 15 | AWSPRTHREVLDEQY
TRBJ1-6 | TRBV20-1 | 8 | SAPKIVGH
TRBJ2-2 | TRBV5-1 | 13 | ASSLGDTYTGELF
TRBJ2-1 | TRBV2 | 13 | ASRGAVRAYNEQF
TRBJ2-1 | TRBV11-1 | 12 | ASSSTSGRNEQF
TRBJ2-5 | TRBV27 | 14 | ASSHRPGDPQETQY
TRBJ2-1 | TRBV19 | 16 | ASSIEVLAGGHYNEQF
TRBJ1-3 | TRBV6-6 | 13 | ASSFYGRDGNTIY
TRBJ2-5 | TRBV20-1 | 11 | SASGRGRETQY
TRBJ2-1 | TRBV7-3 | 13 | ASSLGREEYNEQF
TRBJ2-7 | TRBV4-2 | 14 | ASSQQQGAVSYEQY
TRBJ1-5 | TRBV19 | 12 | ASSKLWGNQPQH
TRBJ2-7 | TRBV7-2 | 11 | ASSLGVSSEQY
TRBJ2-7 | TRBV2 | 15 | ASTYSPMQGIPYEQY
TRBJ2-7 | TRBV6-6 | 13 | ACYPTGTEPTRQY
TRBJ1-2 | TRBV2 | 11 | ASSDQAGDGYT
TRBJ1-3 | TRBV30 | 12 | AWVDRGMGNTIY
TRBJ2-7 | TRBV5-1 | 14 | ASSSTPGTPTYEQY
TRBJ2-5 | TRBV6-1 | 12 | ASRIAGGVETQY
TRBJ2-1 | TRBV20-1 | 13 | SARPGGSSYNEQF
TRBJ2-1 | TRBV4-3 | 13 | ASSQGRGPGNEQF
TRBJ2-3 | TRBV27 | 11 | ASRAFSTDTQY
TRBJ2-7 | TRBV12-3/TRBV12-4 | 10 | ASSLAVGEQY
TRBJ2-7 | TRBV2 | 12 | ASSVDRGHYEQY
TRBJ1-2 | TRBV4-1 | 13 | ASSQDSTLIDGYT
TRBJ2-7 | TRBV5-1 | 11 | ASSQQGWGEQY
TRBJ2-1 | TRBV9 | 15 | ASSYYPGTGVNNEQF
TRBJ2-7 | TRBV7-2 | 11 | ASSSLGLDEQY
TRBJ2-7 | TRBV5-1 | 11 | ASSRESSYEQY
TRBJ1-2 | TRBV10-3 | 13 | AISEAPSGTYGYT
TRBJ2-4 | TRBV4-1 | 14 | ASSQDSVGPKNIQY
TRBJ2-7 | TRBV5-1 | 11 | ASSTNGLYEQY
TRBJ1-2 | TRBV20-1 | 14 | SARDWGRQGIYGYT
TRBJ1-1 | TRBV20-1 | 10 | SARDTRREAF
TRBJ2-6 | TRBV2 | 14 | ASSEVGVAGANVLT
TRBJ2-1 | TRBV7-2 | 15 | ASSFHPERGDYNEQF
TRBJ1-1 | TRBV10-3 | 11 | AISDGLNTEAF
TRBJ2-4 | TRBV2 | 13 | ASRPSGSLVSIQY
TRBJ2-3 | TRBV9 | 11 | ASSVDTTDTQY
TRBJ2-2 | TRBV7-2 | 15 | ASSLGLAGGPTGELF
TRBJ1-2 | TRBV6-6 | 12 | ASSTQGQGNGYT
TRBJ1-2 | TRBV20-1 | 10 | SATDDLYGYT
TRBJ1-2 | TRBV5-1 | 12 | ASSLAGVDYGYT